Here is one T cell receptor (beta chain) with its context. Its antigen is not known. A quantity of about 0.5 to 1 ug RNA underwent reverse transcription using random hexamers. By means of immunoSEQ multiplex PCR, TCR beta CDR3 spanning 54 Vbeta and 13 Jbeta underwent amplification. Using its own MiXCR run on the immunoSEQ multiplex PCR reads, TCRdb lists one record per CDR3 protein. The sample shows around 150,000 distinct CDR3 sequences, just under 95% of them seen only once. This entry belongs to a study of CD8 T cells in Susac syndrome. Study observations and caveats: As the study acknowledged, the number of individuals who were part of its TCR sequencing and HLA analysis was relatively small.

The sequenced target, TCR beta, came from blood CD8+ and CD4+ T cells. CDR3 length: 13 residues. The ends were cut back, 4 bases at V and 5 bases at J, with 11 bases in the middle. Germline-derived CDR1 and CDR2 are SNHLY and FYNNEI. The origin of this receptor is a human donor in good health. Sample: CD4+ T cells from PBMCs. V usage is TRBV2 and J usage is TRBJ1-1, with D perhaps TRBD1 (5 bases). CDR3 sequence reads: CASSVRGVTEAFF. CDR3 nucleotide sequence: TGTGCCAGCAGTGTCAGAGGGGTAACTGAAGCTTTCTTT.